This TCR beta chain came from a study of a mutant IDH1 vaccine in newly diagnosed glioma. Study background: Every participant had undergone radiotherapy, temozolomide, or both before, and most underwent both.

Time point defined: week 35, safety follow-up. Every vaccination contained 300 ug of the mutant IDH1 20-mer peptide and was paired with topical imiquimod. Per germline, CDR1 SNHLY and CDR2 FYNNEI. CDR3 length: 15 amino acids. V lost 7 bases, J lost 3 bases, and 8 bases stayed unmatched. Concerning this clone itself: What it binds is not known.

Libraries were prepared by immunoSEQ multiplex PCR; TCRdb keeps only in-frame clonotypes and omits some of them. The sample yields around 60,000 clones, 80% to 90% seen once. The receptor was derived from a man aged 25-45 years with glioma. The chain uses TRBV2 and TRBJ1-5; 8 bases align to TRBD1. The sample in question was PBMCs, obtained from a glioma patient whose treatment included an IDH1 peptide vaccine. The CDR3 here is CASNLQGGYNQPQHF. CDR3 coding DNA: TGTGCCAGCAACCTACAGGGGGGCTACAATCAGCCCCAGCATTTT.